A single sample gave rise to the 26 T cell receptor beta chains below, sequenced in a study of vaccination and CD4 T cells after COVID-19. Noted treatment: roughly 11-day PBMC culture with coronavirus spike peptide pools or control peptides (ViraFEST assay). For these TCRs, the target antigens are not known. Cultured CD4+ T cell DNA was sequenced using the Oncomine TCR Beta short-read assay. TCRdb called the PCR reads again in MiXCR, with one record for every CDR3 protein. The repertoire has several thousand distinct CDR3 sequences, roughly a fifth of them found once; the top ten carry 20%. Sequencing was done on a sample of CD4+ T cells from blood, cultured in vitro. These receptors came from a human donor who had recovered from COVID-19.

This rearrangement joins TRBV11-2 to TRBJ2-1; possibly TRBD1 for D (6 bases). Trimming cost V 4 bases and J 7 bases, with 17 bases left between them. Germline-derived CDR1 and CDR2 are SGHAT and FQNNGV. The CDR3 covers 15 residues. DNA of the CDR3: TGTGCCAGCAGCTCGTCAGGGGCGGGTGAGAATGAGCAGTTCTTC. The encoded protein is CASSSSGAGENEQFF.

This clonotype was detected only a few times. The rearrangement uses TRBV19 and TRBJ1-1; no firm D call. The CDR3 loop spans 11 amino acids. The germline V gene encodes CDR1 LNHDA and CDR2 SQIVND (reference sequence). V dropped 4 bases and J dropped 5 bases, with 5 bases sitting between them. The CDR3, as DNA: TGTGCCAGTAGTACGAGGACTGAAGCTTTCTTT. This codes for CASSTRTEAFF.

This clonotype has only a few counts. This sequence joins TRBV20-1 and TRBJ1-4; D gene uncertain. The length of the CDR3 is 16 residues. CDR1 is DFQATT and CDR2 is SNEGSKA in the germline V gene (reference sequence). V lost 0 bases and J lost 4, with 15 bases in between. The CDR3 region has the DNA TGCAGTGCTAGAGATCCAGCAGCCCTAGGTAATGAAAAACTGTTTTTT. Translated, it gives CSARDPAALGNEKLFF.

The CDR3 sequence: CASSLWASGGARGTGELFF. The DNA of the CDR3 is TGTGCCAGCAGTTTATGGGCAAGCGGGGGGGCCAGAGGCACCGGGGAGCTGTTTTTT. The V gene is TRBV28, the J gene TRBJ2-2; 10 bases fit TRBD2. The CDR3 runs to 19 residues. CDR1 is MDHEN, CDR2 SYDVKM, per germline. The V and J ends lost 0 bases and 4 bases, in that order; junction bases with no gene match: 11. Combining the CDR3 with reference TRBV28 and TRBJ2-2 gives the whole variable domain DVKVTQSSRYLVKRTGEKVFLECVQDMDHENMFWYRQDPGLGLRLIYFSYDVKMKEKGDIPEGYSVSREKKERFSLILESASTNQTSMYLCASSLWASGGARGTGELFFGEGSRLTVL.

V and J are TRBV20-1 and TRBJ2-5; a possible D gene is TRBD2 (6 bases). This CDR3 contains 14 residues. Germline lookup yields CDR1 DFQATT and CDR2 SNEGSKA (reference sequence). The V end was cut by 6 bases, the J end by 2 bases, with 16 bases between. This chain's CDR3 is CSAPKGGPQETQYF. CDR3 nucleotide sequence: TGCAGTGCGCCAAAAGGAGGGCCGCAAGAGACCCAGTACTTC.

This clonotype has just one count. The chain recombines TRBV30 with TRBJ1-6; possibly TRBD1 for D (5 bases). Germline-derived CDR1 and CDR2 are GTSNPN and SVGIG (reference sequence). The CDR3 sequence is 13 residues long. Trimming stripped 5 bases from V and 5 bases from J, with 10 bases between. The CDR3 DNA reads as TGTGCCTGGCGACAGCAAGATAATTCACCCCTCCACTTT. This sequence encodes CAWRQQDNSPLHF.

The chain has TRBV19 and TRBJ2-1; either TRBD1 or TRBD2 may fit D (5 bases each). The germline V gene encodes CDR1 LNHDA and CDR2 SQIVND (reference sequence). Trimming cost V 7 bases and J 9 bases, with 22 bases left between them. The CDR3 covers 15 residues. CDR3 nucleotide sequence: TGTGCCAGTACCCCGCCGGGGATGAGTCAGGGTGAGCAGTTCTTC. Translating gives CASTPPGMSQGEQFF.

Written as DNA, the CDR3 is TGTGCCAGCTACAGGGGCGGCTACACCTTC. It encodes CASYRGGYTF. V is TRBV12-3 or TRBV12-4 and J is TRBJ1-2; TRBD1 agrees at 7 bases. This CDR3 comprises 10 residues. V was pared by 8 bases and J by 8 bases, with 2 bases of the junction left unmatched.

Within the sample, this clonotype is medium-sized. This chain links TRBV10-3 with TRBJ1-2; 8 bases fit TRBD1. The CDR3 consists of 14 residues. V gave up 4 bases and J gave up 6 bases; unmatched junction bases: 7. The V gene's germline CDR1 is ENHRY and CDR2 SYGVKD. The CDR3 region has the DNA TGTGCCATCAGTGCCCTCGACAGGGGAAATGGCTACACCTTC. This codes for CAISALDRGNGYTF.

The rearrangement links TRBV19 to TRBJ2-1; 8 positions match TRBD2. V shed 7 bases and J 1 base; nucleotides not matched to a gene: 15. CDR3 length equals 18 residues. Germline V CDR1 and CDR2: LNHDA, SQIVND (reference sequence). CDR3 coding DNA: TGTGCCAGTATGACACCGGGACTAGGGCCCCAATCCTACAATGAGCAGTTCTTC. Translation gives CASMTPGLGPQSYNEQFF.

The chain uses TRBV30 and TRBJ2-6; D possibly matches TRBD1 or TRBD2 (5 bases each). V lost 2 bases and J 2 bases, leaving 7 bases between the germline ends. Looked up from germline, CDR1 is GTSNPN and CDR2 is SVGIG (reference sequence). The CDR3 covers 14 residues. CDR3 protein: CAWSRGAGANVLTF. CDR3 nucleotide sequence: TGTGCCTGGAGTAGAGGGGCTGGGGCCAACGTCCTGACTTTC.

The chain joins TRBV30 to TRBJ2-3; D gene ambiguous. Per germline, CDR1 GTSNPN and CDR2 SVGIG (reference sequence). V gave up 0 bases and J gave up 5 bases, with 3 bases separating them. The CDR3 is made up of 11 amino acids. CDR3 sequence (DNA): TGTGCCTGGAGTGTATTAGATACGCAGTATTTT. Its translation is CAWSVLDTQYF.

This clonotype came up a few times. The genes are TRBV7-9 and TRBJ1-2, with D uncertain. Per germline, CDR1 SEHNR and CDR2 FQNEAQ (reference sequence). Trimming cost V 2 bases and J 8 bases, with 15 bases left between them. This CDR3 comprises 14 residues. The CDR3 coding sequence is TGTGCCAGCAGCTTACCCCTTGACTTCTACGGCTACACCTTC. Amino acids: CASSLPLDFYGYTF.

Relative to its sample, this clonotype is medium-sized. The DNA for the CDR3 is TGTGCCAGCAGTAGGCTTTTGTCAGGTTATGGCTACACCTTC. Its translation is CASSRLLSGYGYTF. This chain uses TRBV12-3 or TRBV12-4 with TRBJ1-2; no definite D call. V shed 5 bases and J shed 5 bases, with 15 bases lying between them. The CDR3 totals 14 residues.

This clonotype was counted a single time. This chain joins TRBV5-4 and TRBJ2-1; D unresolved. Germline lookup yields CDR1 SGHNT and CDR2 YYREEE (reference sequence). The CDR3 spans 14 residues. The V end was cut by 0 bases, the J end by 9 bases, with 13 bases between. The CDR3, as DNA: TGTGCCAGCAGCTTGGAATGGGATCGCGTTGAGCAGTTCTTC. Its translation is CASSLEWDRVEQFF.

The chain links TRBV6-2 or TRBV6-3 to TRBJ2-6, with TRBD2 matching over 11 bases. Looked up from germline, CDR1 is MNHEY and CDR2 is SVGEGT. Trimming removed 6 bases from V and 0 bases from J; junction bases left unmatched: 4. The CDR3 loop spans 17 amino acids. This CDR3 is CASSPTSGVSGANVLTF. Here the CDR3 DNA reads TGTGCCAGCAGCCCGACTAGCGGGGTCTCTGGGGCCAACGTCCTGACTTTC.

The J gene is TRBJ1-1, the V gene TRBV20-1; 7 bases are a match to TRBD1. The CDR3 is 15 amino acids. V trimming: 4 bases; J trimming: 0 bases; junction bases outside the gene matches: 8. CDR1 and CDR2 (germline): DFQATT, SNEGSKA (reference sequence). CDR3 sequence reads: CSAMSVDRLNTEAFF. CDR3 DNA: TGCAGTGCTATGTCCGTGGACAGGCTGAACACTGAAGCTTTCTTT.

This clonotype showed up just a few times. DNA for the CDR3: TGTGCCAGCAGTTCGTATTCAGGGGGCAACACCGGGGAGCTGTTTTTT. Its protein is CASSSYSGGNTGELFF. The chain combines TRBV6-5 with TRBJ2-2; TRBD1 agrees at 8 bases. The CDR3 extends over 16 amino acids. V shed 4 bases and J 2 bases; nucleotides not matched to a gene: 6. The germline CDR1 and CDR2 sequences are MNHEY and SVGAGI.

The V call is TRBV20-1, the J call TRBJ2-3; no clear D. In germline, CDR1 is DFQATT, CDR2 SNEGSKA (reference sequence). The V gene lost 2 bases and the J gene lost 1 base, with 7 bases spanning the gap. This CDR3 is built from 13 residues. CDR3 nucleotide sequence: TGCAGTGCTAGAAGGCAGGGCACAGATACGCAGTATTTT. The encoded protein is CSARRQGTDTQYF.

The chain joins TRBV6-1 to TRBJ1-1; D is unclear. This CDR3 region has 13 residues. Trimming cost V 7 bases and J 1 base, with 10 bases left between them. Germline V gene sequence: CDR1 MNHNS, CDR2 SASEGT. CDR3 sequence reads: CASIRDKNTEAFF. The CDR3 coding sequence is TGTGCCAGCATCAGAGACAAGAACACTGAAGCTTTCTTT.

This clonotype is termed large. The rearrangement joins TRBV30 to TRBJ1-2, with TRBD1 matching 8 bases. The junction had 5 bases not matched to a gene; V was cut back by 2 bases and J by 6 bases. The CDR3 totals 13 residues. The V gene's germline CDR1 is GTSNPN and CDR2 SVGIG (reference sequence). The CDR3 DNA is TGTGCCTGGAGTCTAGGACAGGGACATGGCTACACCTTC. Translating it yields CAWSLGQGHGYTF.

The chain is built from TRBV18 and TRBJ2-7; D is ambiguous. CDR1 and CDR2 from the germline V gene are KGHSH and LQKENI. CDR3 size: 12 residues. Trimming removed 6 bases at V and 2 bases at J, with 8 bases between. The CDR3: CASSPGTYEQYF. CDR3 sequence (DNA): TGTGCCAGCTCGCCTGGAACCTACGAGCAGTACTTC.

The gene calls are TRBV19 and TRBJ2-7, with D possibly being TRBD1 (7 bases). The ends were cut back, 4 bases at V and 6 bases at J, with 19 bases in the middle. There are 15 residues in the CDR3. In germline, CDR1 is LNHDA, CDR2 SQIVND (reference sequence). CDR3: CASSRRLGTAGEQYF. The CDR3 DNA reads TGTGCCAGTAGTAGGCGCCTCGGGACAGCGGGCGAGCAGTACTTC.

By share, this clonotype counts as medium-sized. The chain joins TRBV20-1 to TRBJ2-3; D is unresolved. There are 14 residues in the CDR3. The ends were cut back, 1 base at V and 6 bases at J, with 14 bases in the middle. Germline CDR1 reads DFQATT; CDR2 reads SNEGSKA (reference sequence). Here the CDR3 DNA reads TGCAGTGCTAGAGCGAGTTCGGCTCCGGATACGCAGTATTTT. It codes for CSARASSAPDTQYF.

By sample share, this clonotype is large. The J gene is TRBJ1-1, the V gene TRBV2; 9 bases are a match to TRBD1. Trimming cost V 8 bases and J 4 bases; bases outside gene matches: 5. Germline V gene lookup returns CDR1 SNHLY and CDR2 FYNNEI. The CDR3 runs to 13 residues. The CDR3 loop reads CASGKTGGTEAFF. The DNA of the CDR3 is TGTGCCAGCGGGAAGACAGGGGGCACTGAAGCTTTCTTT.

The V gene is TRBV7-9, the J gene TRBJ1-2; 10 bases map to TRBD1. Per germline, CDR1 SEHNR and CDR2 FQNEAQ (reference sequence). J lost 12 bases, V lost 5 bases, and 9 bases had no gene match. The CDR3 length is 13 residues. CDR3: CASSRGQGGSNTF. The CDR3 DNA reads as TGTGCCAGCAGCCGCGGACAGGGGGGTTCCAACACCTTC.